This T cell receptor beta chain was retrieved from a study of blood T cell repertoires in COVID-19 (dated by TCRdb to 2019 to 2021). General notes on the study: Collaborator samples came from the United States, Italy and Spain and covered acute and convalescent phases of COVID-19. The material from the prospective study consisted of cDNA or gDNA derived from T cells, B-cell-depleted T cells, or PBMCs. The samples were drawn from the first 160 participants of the ongoing ImmuneRACE study and from roughly 1,300 subjects provided by 6 global collaborators. A freely available public database, intended as a resource for researchers studying the immune response to SARS-CoV-2, is where the repertoires were released. Sample metadata almost always included a de-identified subject ID, COVID-19 status, age in years and sex. Deeply sampled blood TCRbeta repertoires from subjects exposed to, actively infected with, or recovered from COVID-19 were included in the dataset. HLA class I and class II types, where available, came from metadata supplied by the sample provider rather than from assay-based typing. Broad study findings and their caveats: The quantity of clinical and demographic metadata differed by source and by participant and was supplied without curation.

The CDR1 and CDR2 encoded by the germline V gene are SGHRS and YFSETQ. Its CDR3 holds 14 amino acids, cysteine through phenylalanine. Only the CDR3 region is kept as DNA, spanning 42 bases read in frame from base 1. Cut back by 0 bases and 4 bases, the V and J ends lie 10 bases apart. The collaborating institutions used their own protocols to collect whole blood in K2EDTA tubes. For TCRbeta analysis, collaborators shipped samples as frozen whole blood, isolated PBMCs, or DNA extracted from either of those sample types. Details on this clone: Which antigen it targets is not known. No much larger clone is present one base from it, and per-base qualities are unavailable.

The immunoSEQ Assay, a bias-controlled multiplex PCR, was used to amplify TCRbeta CDR3 regions from genomic DNA. Per the authors' processing: Within the assay, amplification of reference gene primers was used to estimate how many nucleated cells each sample contained. To quantify the absolute abundance of each unique TCRbeta CDR3 rearrangement, sequence reads were collapsed and filtered. For each sample, productive Simpson clonality was calculated as the square root of Simpson's diversity index over productive rearrangements. TCRdb's version of the immuneACCESS table is confined to in-frame rearrangements and falls short of the full clone set. An unresolved V gene accounts for under half of the shortfall where checked; the remainder is of unknown origin. V and J calls and clone size are as listed in that table; D and trimming were resolved from the DNA. For this sample the table gives 150,000 to 200,000 clones, of which approximately 79% were detected only once. Of the sample, approximately 15% is held by the ten largest clones.

The sequencing input was peripheral blood. The V gene is TRBV5-1 and the J gene is TRBJ1-1, with no reliable assignment of the D segment. This clonotype was obtained from a man in his 60s with active or convalescent COVID-19. This receptor has the CDR3 CASSLARGSTEAFF. DNA sequence: TGCGCCAGCAGCTTGGCCAGAGGGTCCACTGAAGCTTTCTTT. The CDR3, completed at both ends by the reference TRBV5-1 and TRBJ1-1 genes, gives the full variable domain KAGVTQTPRYLIKTRGQQVTLSCSPISGHRSVSWYQQTPGQGLQFLFEYFSETQRNKGNFPGRFSGRQFSNSRSEMNVSTLELGDSALYLCASSLARGSTEAFFGQGTRLTVV.